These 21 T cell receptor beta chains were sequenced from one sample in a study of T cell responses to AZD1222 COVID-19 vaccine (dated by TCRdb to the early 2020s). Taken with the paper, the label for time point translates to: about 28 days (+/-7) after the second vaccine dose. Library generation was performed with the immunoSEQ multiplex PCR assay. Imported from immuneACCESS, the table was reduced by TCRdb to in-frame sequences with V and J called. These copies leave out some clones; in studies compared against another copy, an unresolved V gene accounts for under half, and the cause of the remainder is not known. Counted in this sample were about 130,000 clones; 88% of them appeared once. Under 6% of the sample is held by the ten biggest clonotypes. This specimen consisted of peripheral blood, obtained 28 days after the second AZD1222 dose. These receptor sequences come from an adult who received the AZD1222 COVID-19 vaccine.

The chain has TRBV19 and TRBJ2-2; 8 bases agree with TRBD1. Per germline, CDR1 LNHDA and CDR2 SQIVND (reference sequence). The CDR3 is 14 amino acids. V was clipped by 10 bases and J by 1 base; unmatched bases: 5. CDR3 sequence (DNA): TGTGCCATAAAAGGGACAGGGAACACCGGGGAGCTGTTTTTT. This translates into CAIKGTGNTGELFF.

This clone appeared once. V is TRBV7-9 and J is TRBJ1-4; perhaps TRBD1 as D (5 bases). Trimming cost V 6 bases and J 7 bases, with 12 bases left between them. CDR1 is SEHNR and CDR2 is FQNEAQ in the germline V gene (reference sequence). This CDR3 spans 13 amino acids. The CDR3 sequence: CASSREGSEKLFF. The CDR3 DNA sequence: TGTGCCAGCAGTAGGGAGGGGAGTGAAAAACTGTTTTTT.

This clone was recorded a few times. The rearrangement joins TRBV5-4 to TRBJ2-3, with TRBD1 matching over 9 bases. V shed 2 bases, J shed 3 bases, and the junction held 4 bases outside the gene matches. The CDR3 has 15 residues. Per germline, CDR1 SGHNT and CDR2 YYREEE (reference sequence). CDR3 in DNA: TGTGCCAGCAGCTTTATCGACAGGGGGACAGATACGCAGTATTTT. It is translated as CASSFIDRGTDTQYF.

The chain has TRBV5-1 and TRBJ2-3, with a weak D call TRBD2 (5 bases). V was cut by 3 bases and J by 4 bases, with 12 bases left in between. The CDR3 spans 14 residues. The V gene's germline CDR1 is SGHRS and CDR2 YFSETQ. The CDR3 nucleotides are TGCGCCAGCAGCTCCGGACTTGACCCAGATACGCAGTATTTT. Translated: CASSSGLDPDTQYF.

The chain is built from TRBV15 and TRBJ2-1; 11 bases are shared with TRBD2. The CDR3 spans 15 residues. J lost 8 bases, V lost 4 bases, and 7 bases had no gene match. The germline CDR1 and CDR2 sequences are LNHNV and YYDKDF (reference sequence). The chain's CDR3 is CATSKIAGGPDEQFF. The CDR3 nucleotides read TGTGCCACCAGCAAAATAGCGGGAGGGCCCGATGAGCAGTTCTTC. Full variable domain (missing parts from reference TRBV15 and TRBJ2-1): DAMVIQNPRYQVTQFGKPVTLSCSQTLNHNVMYWYQQKSSQAPKLLFHYYDKDFNNEADTPDNFQSRRPNTSFCFLDIRSPGLGDTAMYLCATSKIAGGPDEQFFGPGTRLTVL.

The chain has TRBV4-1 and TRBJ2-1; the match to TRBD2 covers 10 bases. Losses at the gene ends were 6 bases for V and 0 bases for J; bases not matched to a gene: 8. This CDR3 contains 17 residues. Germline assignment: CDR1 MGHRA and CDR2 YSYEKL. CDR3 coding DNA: TGCGCCAGCAGTCGGGGCCTAGCGGGAGACTCCTACAATGAGCAGTTCTTC. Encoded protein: CASSRGLAGDSYNEQFF.

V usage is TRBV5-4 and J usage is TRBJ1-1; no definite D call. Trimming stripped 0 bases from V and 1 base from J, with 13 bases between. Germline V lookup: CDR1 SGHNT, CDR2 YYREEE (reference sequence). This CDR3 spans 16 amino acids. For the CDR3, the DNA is TGTGCCAGCAGCTTGGGGCCGGCAGGAACGAACACTGAAGCTTTCTTT. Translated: CASSLGPAGTNTEAFF. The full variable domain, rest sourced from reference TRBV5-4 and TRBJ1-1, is ETGVTQSPTHLIKTRGQQVTLRCSSQSGHNTVSWYQQALGQGPQFIFQYYREEENGRGNFPPRFSGLQFPNYSSELNVNALELDDSALYLCASSLGPAGTNTEAFFGQGTRLTVV.

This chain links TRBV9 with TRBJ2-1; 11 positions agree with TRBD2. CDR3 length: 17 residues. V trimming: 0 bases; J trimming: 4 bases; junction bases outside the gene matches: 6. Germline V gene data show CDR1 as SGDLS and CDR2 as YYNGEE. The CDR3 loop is CASSVGLAGTSYNEQFF. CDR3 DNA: TGTGCCAGCAGCGTAGGACTAGCGGGGACGTCGTACAATGAGCAGTTCTTC.

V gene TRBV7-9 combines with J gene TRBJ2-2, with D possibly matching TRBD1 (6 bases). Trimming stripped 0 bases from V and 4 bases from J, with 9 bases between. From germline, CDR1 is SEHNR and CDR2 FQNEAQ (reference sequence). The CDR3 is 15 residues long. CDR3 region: CASSLAVGGTGELFF. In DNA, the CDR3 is TGTGCCAGCAGCTTAGCAGTAGGGGGCACCGGGGAGCTGTTTTTT.

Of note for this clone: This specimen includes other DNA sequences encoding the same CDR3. The DNA of the CDR3 is TGTGCCAGCAGGACTAGGGCGGCAGATACGCAGTATTTT. Translating it yields CASRTRAADTQYF. The V gene is TRBV12-3 or TRBV12-4, the J gene TRBJ2-3; a weak D match, TRBD2 (6 bases). V lost 6 bases and J 4 bases, leaving 11 bases between the germline ends. The CDR3 spans 13 residues.

This CDR3 reads CASSVQPGQGAEKLFF. CDR3 in DNA: TGTGCCAGCAGCGTGCAACCGGGACAGGGGGCTGAAAAACTGTTTTTT. J is TRBJ1-4 and V is TRBV9; 12 bases match TRBD1. Looked up from germline, CDR1 is SGDLS and CDR2 is YYNGEE. Trimming cost V 2 bases and J 7 bases; bases outside gene matches: 6. CDR3 length equals 16 residues.

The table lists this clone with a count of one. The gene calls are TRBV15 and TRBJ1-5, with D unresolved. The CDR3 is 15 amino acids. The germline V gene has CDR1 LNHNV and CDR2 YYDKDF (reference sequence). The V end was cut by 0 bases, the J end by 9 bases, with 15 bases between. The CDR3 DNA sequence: TGTGCCACCAGCAGAGAATCGGTTGGTGGATGGCCCCAGCATTTT. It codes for CATSRESVGGWPQHF.

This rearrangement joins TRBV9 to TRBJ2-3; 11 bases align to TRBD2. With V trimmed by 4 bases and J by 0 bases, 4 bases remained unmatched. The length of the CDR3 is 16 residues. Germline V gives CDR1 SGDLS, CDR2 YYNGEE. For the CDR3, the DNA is TGTGCCAGCAGCTCTCGGACTAGCGGGAGCACAGATACGCAGTATTTT. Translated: CASSSRTSGSTDTQYF.

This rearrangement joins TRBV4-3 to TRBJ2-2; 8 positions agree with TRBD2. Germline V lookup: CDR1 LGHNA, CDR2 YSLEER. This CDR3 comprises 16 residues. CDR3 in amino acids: CPPTHPRGGLSGELFF. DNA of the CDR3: TGCCCCCCCACCCACCCCCGGGGGGGGTTGTCCGGGGAGCTGTTTTTT.

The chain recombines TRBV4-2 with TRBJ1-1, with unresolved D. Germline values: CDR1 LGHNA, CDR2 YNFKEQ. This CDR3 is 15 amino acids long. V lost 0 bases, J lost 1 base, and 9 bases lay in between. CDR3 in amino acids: CASSQDAPRNTEAFF. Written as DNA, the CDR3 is TGTGCCAGCAGCCAAGATGCCCCACGGAACACTGAAGCTTTCTTT.

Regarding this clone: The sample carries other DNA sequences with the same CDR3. This CDR3 reads CAWSRGRNTEAFF. CDR3 coding DNA: TGTGCCTGGTCCAGGGGGAGGAACACTGAAGCTTTCTTT. The gene calls are TRBV30 and TRBJ1-1, with 7 bases matching TRBD1. Trimming cost V 5 bases and J 1 base; bases outside gene matches: 4. Germline V gives CDR1 GTSNPN, CDR2 SVGIG (reference sequence). The CDR3 loop spans 13 amino acids.

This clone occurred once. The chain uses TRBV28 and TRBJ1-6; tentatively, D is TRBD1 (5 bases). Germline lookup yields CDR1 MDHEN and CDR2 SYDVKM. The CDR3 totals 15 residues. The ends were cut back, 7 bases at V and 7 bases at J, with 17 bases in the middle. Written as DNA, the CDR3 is TGTGCCAGCACCCTAACCGGGGCCGGCAATTCACCCCTCCACTTT. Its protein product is CASTLTGAGNSPLHF.

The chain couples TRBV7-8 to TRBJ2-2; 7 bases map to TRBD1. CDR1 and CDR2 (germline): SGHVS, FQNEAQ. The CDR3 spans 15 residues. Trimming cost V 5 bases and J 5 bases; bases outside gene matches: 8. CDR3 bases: TGTGCCAGCAGCAACCGACAGGGTTCGACCGGGGAGCTGTTTTTT. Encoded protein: CASSNRQGSTGELFF.

The DNA for the CDR3 is TGTGCCAGCAGTCAAACTAGCGAAGCCGGGGAGCTGTTTTTT. Protein product: CASSQTSEAGELFF. This chain uses TRBV2 with TRBJ2-2; 7 nucleotides match TRBD2. Germline V lookup: CDR1 SNHLY, CDR2 FYNNEI. There are 14 residues in the CDR3. V shed 5 bases, J shed 6 bases, and the junction held 6 bases outside the gene matches.

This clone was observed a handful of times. The CDR3, as DNA: TGTGCCAGCAGTTTCGGAGGGAACACCGGGGAGCTGTTTTTT. It translates to CASSFGGNTGELFF. The V and J genes are TRBV28 and TRBJ2-2; maybe TRBD2 (5 bases). Germline V gene data show CDR1 as MDHEN and CDR2 as SYDVKM. V was shortened by 3 bases and J by 1 base, with 6 bases between the two germline ends. The CDR3 contains 14 residues.

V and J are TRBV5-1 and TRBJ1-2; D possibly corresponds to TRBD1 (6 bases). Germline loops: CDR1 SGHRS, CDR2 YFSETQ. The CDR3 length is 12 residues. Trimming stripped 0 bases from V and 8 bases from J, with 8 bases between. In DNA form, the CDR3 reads TGCGCCAGCAGCTTGGCAGGGGAAGGCTACACCTTC. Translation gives CASSLAGEGYTF.